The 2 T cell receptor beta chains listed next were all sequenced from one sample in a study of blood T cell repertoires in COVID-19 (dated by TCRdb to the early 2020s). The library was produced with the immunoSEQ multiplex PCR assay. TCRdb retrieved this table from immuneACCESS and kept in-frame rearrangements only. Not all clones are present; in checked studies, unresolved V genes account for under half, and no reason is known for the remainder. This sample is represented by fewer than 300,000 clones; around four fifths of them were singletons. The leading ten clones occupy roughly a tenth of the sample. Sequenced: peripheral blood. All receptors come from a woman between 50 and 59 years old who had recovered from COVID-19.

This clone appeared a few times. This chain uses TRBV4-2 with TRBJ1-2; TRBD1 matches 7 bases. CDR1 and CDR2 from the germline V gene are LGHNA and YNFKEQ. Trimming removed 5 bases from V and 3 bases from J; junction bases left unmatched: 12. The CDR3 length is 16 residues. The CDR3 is CASSSRQGQDDYGYTF. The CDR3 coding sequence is TGTGCCAGCAGCTCGCGGCAAGGACAGGACGACTATGGCTACACCTTC.

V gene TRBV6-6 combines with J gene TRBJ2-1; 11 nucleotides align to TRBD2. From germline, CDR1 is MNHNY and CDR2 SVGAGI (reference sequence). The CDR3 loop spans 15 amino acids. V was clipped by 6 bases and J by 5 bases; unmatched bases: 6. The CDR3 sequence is CASSHRGLADNEQFF. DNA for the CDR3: TGTGCCAGCAGCCACCGGGGACTAGCGGACAATGAGCAGTTCTTC.